These T cell receptor beta chains were read from a single sample in a study of blood T cell repertoires in COVID-19. Generated by immunoSEQ multiplex PCR, the TCRdb table keeps only in-frame clones and is missing some. The table has about 90,000 clones, 90% seen once. Sequencing was performed on peripheral blood. These receptors were taken from a man aged 50 or older with acute or convalescent COVID-19. The CDR3 runs from the conserved cysteine through the conserved F or W. D genes are given only for firm matches. Clone size is not always given. Where it is, it says once, few, many or a class for expanded clones.

cdr3_nt	cdr3_aa	v_call	d_call	clone_size	j_call
TGTGCCAGCAGCTTCCGGACTAGCGGGAGTGTCGAGACCCAGTACTTC	CASSFRTSGSVETQYF	TRBV11-3	TRBD2	.	TRBJ2-5
TGTGCCAGCTCACTGGGGGGAGCGGACACTGAAGCTTTCTTT	CASSLGGADTEAFF	TRBV18	.	.	TRBJ1-1
TGTGCCACCAGCAGATATGGACAGGGTAGCTATGGCTACACCTTC	CATSRYGQGSYGYTF	TRBV15	TRBD1	.	TRBJ1-2
TGTGCCTGGAGTACCGGGACTGATAGCAATCAGCCCCAGCATTTT	CAWSTGTDSNQPQHF	TRBV30	.	.	TRBJ1-5
TGTGCCAGCAGTTATAGGACAGGGATCCCTGAAGCTTTCTTT	CASSYRTGIPEAFF	TRBV6-2/TRBV6-3	TRBD1	.	TRBJ1-1
TGTGCCAGCGATAGGAGGCAAGAGACCCAGTACTTC	CASDRRQETQYF	TRBV6-5	.	.	TRBJ2-5
TGTGCCAGCAGGTCAGGGATTACCCTAGCCAAAAACATTCAGTACTTC	CASRSGITLAKNIQYF	TRBV2	.	.	TRBJ2-4
TGTGCCAGCAGCTTAGGAGCGTTGCCCTACGAGCAGTACTTC	CASSLGALPYEQYF	TRBV11-2	.	.	TRBJ2-7
TGTGCCAGCAGCGCACCGTCCGTGACAGCTAACTATGGCTACACCTTC	CASSAPSVTANYGYTF	TRBV9	.	.	TRBJ1-2
TGTGCCAGCAGTCGGCAATCACTAGCGGGAGGGCACGATGAGCAGTTCTTC	CASSRQSLAGGHDEQFF	TRBV6-6	TRBD2	.	TRBJ2-1
TGTGCCAGCAGACTAGCGGGAGGCTATGAGCAGTTCTTC	CASRLAGGYEQFF	TRBV12-3/TRBV12-4	TRBD2	.	TRBJ2-1
TGTGCCGTCTCCGCGGAGCCCTCCTACGAGCAGTACTTC	CAVSAEPSYEQYF	TRBV27	.	once	TRBJ2-7
TGTGCCAGCAGCTTTAGGGGGGGTCTGAACACTGAAGCTTTCTTT	CASSFRGGLNTEAFF	TRBV11-2	.	.	TRBJ1-1
TGTGCCAGCAGTTTTCCCGGGGACTATGGCTACACCTTC	CASSFPGDYGYTF	TRBV12-3/TRBV12-4	.	.	TRBJ1-2
TGTGCCAGCAGCAAACCGGGACTAGCGCTAAGTGAGCAGTACTTC	CASSKPGLALSEQYF	TRBV7-8	TRBD2	.	TRBJ2-7
TGTGCCAGCAGGATAACAGGCGGCCTTGGTGAAGCTTTCTTT	CASRITGGLGEAFF	TRBV6-5	.	.	TRBJ1-1
TGCGCCAGCAGGCCTAGCCCCACAGATACGCAGTATTTT	CASRPSPTDTQYF	TRBV5-1	.	.	TRBJ2-3
TGTGCCAGCAGCTCAACTATTCCGGGACAGGGGCTCGGGGAGCTGTTTTTT	CASSSTIPGQGLGELFF	TRBV11-2	TRBD1	.	TRBJ2-2
TGTGCCAGTAGTACGCGGACCTACAATGAGCAGTTCTTC	CASSTRTYNEQFF	TRBV19	.	.	TRBJ2-1
TGTGCCAGCAGTGATCCACAGGGGGCAGTCACTGAAGCTTTCTTT	CASSDPQGAVTEAFF	TRBV25-1	TRBD1	.	TRBJ1-1
TGCGCCAGCAGCGAAGGCACAGGTTCGGCTGGAAACACCATATATTTT	CASSEGTGSAGNTIYF	TRBV4-1	.	.	TRBJ1-3
TGCAGCGTTGAAGTGGTCAAGGGGGTTTCTGGCTACACCTTC	CSVEVVKGVSGYTF	TRBV29-1	.	.	TRBJ1-2
TGTGCCAGCAGCTTTATGGCACAGAGCAATCAGCCCCAGCATTTT	CASSFMAQSNQPQHF	TRBV7-2	.	.	TRBJ1-5
TGTGCCAGTAGTAAAAATCAGGGGCTTGGCACAGATACGCAGTATTTT	CASSKNQGLGTDTQYF	TRBV19	.	.	TRBJ2-3
TGCGCCAGCAGCTTTGGACTAGCTGCAGATACGCAGTATTTT	CASSFGLAADTQYF	TRBV5-1	TRBD2	.	TRBJ2-3
TGTGCCAGCAGCGACAGGGTAAGCAATCAGCCCCAGCATTTT	CASSDRVSNQPQHF	TRBV2	TRBD1	.	TRBJ1-5
TGTGCCAGCACCGGACAGGGATTGGACTATGGCTACACCTTC	CASTGQGLDYGYTF	TRBV2	TRBD1	.	TRBJ1-2
TGCGCCAGCAGCGCGGGACTAGCGGGCGGGGACCCGCAGTATTTT	CASSAGLAGGDPQYF	TRBV5-1	TRBD2	once	TRBJ2-3
TGTGCCAGTAGTTCCCGGACAGGGGGGCAAGAGACCCAGTACTTC	CASSSRTGGQETQYF	TRBV19	TRBD1	.	TRBJ2-5
TGTGCCAGTAACCGGGACAGGGCTGGCAATGAGCAGTTCTTC	CASNRDRAGNEQFF	TRBV19	TRBD1	.	TRBJ2-1
TGTGCCAGCAGCTTTGGGGGGCTAGCGGCTTACAATGAGCAGTTCTTC	CASSFGGLAAYNEQFF	TRBV12-1	.	.	TRBJ2-1
TGCGCCAGCAGCCAAGATGGGGCAGGGCAGGGGACCCAGTACTTC	CASSQDGAGQGTQYF	TRBV4-1	.	.	TRBJ2-5
TGTGCCTGGAAGGGCCCCGGACAGGGGAAGTTCTTC	CAWKGPGQGKFF	TRBV30	TRBD1	once	TRBJ2-1
TGTGCCAGCACAGGAACTCCGAACACCGGGGAGCTGTTTTTT	CASTGTPNTGELFF	TRBV2	.	.	TRBJ2-2
TGTGCCACCGGAGGGCCCCGGGACAGCACTTATGCTTTCTTT	CATGGPRDSTYAFF	TRBV10-3	TRBD1	once	TRBJ1-1
TGTGCCAGCAGCCAAGCTAGCGGGAGAAATGAGCAGTTCTTC	CASSQASGRNEQFF	TRBV3-1/TRBV3-2	TRBD2	.	TRBJ2-1
TGTGCCAGTAACCCGGGACAGAATAATTCACCCCTCCACTTT	CASNPGQNNSPLHF	TRBV19	TRBD1	.	TRBJ1-6
TGTGCCAGCAGTGATGAGACTAGCGGAGACACCGGGGAGCTGTTTTTT	CASSDETSGDTGELFF	TRBV6-4	TRBD2	.	TRBJ2-2
TGCGCCAGCAGCCCCGGGGGGACTAGCGGGAGCAGTACGCAGTATTTT	CASSPGGTSGSSTQYF	TRBV5-1	TRBD2	.	TRBJ2-3
TGTGCCAGCAGCGCGCTGTACCGGGACAGGGCTAACTATGGCTACACCTTC	CASSALYRDRANYGYTF	TRBV6-2/TRBV6-3	TRBD1	.	TRBJ1-2
TGTGCCAGCAGCTTTGACAGGGCCTACGAGCAGTACTTC	CASSFDRAYEQYF	TRBV7-9	TRBD1	once	TRBJ2-7
TGTGCCCCAGGGGCAGGGCAAGCTTTCTTT	CAPGAGQAFF	TRBV5-8	.	once	TRBJ1-1
TGTGCCAGCAGCCGACAGGGAGCAGAGACCCAGTACTTC	CASSRQGAETQYF	TRBV3-1/TRBV3-2	TRBD1	once	TRBJ2-5
TGCGCCAGCAGCCAAGCGCCGAGGGAGACCCAGTACTTC	CASSQAPRETQYF	TRBV4-3	.	.	TRBJ2-5
TGCGCCAGCAGCCCGGACATGGAGAACACTGAAGCTTTCTTT	CASSPDMENTEAFF	TRBV5-1	.	few	TRBJ1-1
TGTGCCAGCAGAGGAGGGGGCCCCTCTGGGGCCAACGTCCTGACTTTC	CASRGGGPSGANVLTF	TRBV7-9	.	once	TRBJ2-6
TGTGCCAGCAGCCCCTGGACAGGGGGCTTTGGTGATAACACCGGGGAGCTGTTTTTT	CASSPWTGGFGDNTGELFF	TRBV14	TRBD1	.	TRBJ2-2
TGTGCCAGCAGTGGTTTGGCGGGAGGTTACGAGCAGTACTTC	CASSGLAGGYEQYF	TRBV2	TRBD2	.	TRBJ2-7
TGTGCCAGCAGCCCTGAGGCAGATACGCAGTATTTT	CASSPEADTQYF	TRBV7-9	.	.	TRBJ2-3
TGTGCCAGCAGCTTAGGCGCGGGAGGGAGGTACAATGAGCAGTTCTTC	CASSLGAGGRYNEQFF	TRBV11-2	TRBD2	.	TRBJ2-1
TGTGCCAGCAGCGAGTATCGGAGCGGGGGGTATGAGCAGTTCTTC	CASSEYRSGGYEQFF	TRBV13	TRBD2	.	TRBJ2-1